One and the same sample provided the 22 T cell receptor beta chains below, sequenced in a study of blood T cell repertoires in COVID-19. TCRdb's table, derived via immunoSEQ multiplex PCR, lists solely in-frame clones and lacks some. The sample carries about 180,000 clones, 86% recorded once. Sequenced: PBMCs or T cells enriched from blood (not recorded which). These TCRs come from a young woman who had recovered from COVID-19.

V gene TRBV24-1 combines with J gene TRBJ2-5; D possibly corresponds to TRBD1 (6 bases). Germline assignment: CDR1 KGHDR and CDR2 SFDVKD. V lost 1 base and J lost 4, with 12 bases in between. This CDR3 spans 15 amino acids. Here the CDR3 reads CATSDLKGGLETQYF. The CDR3 DNA reads as TGTGCCACCAGTGATTTAAAAGGGGGTTTAGAGACCCAGTACTTC.

The sample holds a few counts of this clone. The chain joins TRBV19 to TRBJ1-1; TRBD1 agrees at 8 bases. The ends lost 5 bases at V and 6 bases at J; junction bases unmatched: 14. The germline gives CDR1 LNHDA, CDR2 SQIVND (reference sequence). This CDR3 has 16 residues. CDR3 in DNA: TGTGCCAGTAGTGCAACAGGGGGTCGGTTTAGTCCTGAAGCTTTCTTT. It specifies CASSATGGRFSPEAFF.

The CDR3 region has the DNA TGTGCCAGCAGTTTAAGACAGGGCAGGGGGAATAATTCACCCCTCCACTTT. Protein: CASSLRQGRGNNSPLHF. This sequence joins TRBV28 and TRBJ1-6, with 7 bases that match TRBD1. Losses at the gene ends were 2 bases for V and 5 bases for J; bases not matched to a gene: 9. There are 17 residues in the CDR3. The germline gives CDR1 MDHEN, CDR2 SYDVKM.

The chain carries TRBV15 and TRBJ2-7; D call uncertain. This CDR3 spans 14 amino acids. Germline V gives CDR1 LNHNV, CDR2 YYDKDF (reference sequence). Trimming took off 5 bases at V and 2 bases at J, with 13 bases between the two ends. In DNA, the CDR3 is TGTGCCACCAGCCGCTCTGCTGGCCCCTACGAGCAGTACTTC. Translated: CATSRSAGPYEQYF.

The genes are TRBV5-1 and TRBJ1-2; D remains ambiguous. V was cut by 6 bases and J by 1 base, with 13 bases left in between. Per the germline V gene, CDR1 is SGHRS and CDR2 is YFSETQ. This CDR3 region has 14 residues. Here the CDR3 DNA reads TGCGCCAGCACGATTCTACCTGTTAACTATGGCTACACCTTC. Translating gives CASTILPVNYGYTF.

This chain links TRBV6-5 with TRBJ2-7; 7 positions agree with TRBD1. J lost 5 bases, V lost 6 bases, and 10 bases had no gene match. The CDR3 runs 14 residues. The germline gives CDR1 MNHEY, CDR2 SVGAGI. This CDR3 is CASRPGQAPDEQYF. The CDR3 region has the DNA TGTGCCAGCAGACCCGGACAGGCCCCGGACGAGCAGTACTTC.

The genes are TRBV3-1 (or the pseudogene TRBV3-2) and TRBJ2-7; 9 bases are a match to TRBD1. Germline-derived CDR1 and CDR2 are LGHDT and YNNKEL (reference sequence). J lost 6 bases, V lost 4 bases, and 4 bases had no gene match. The CDR3 loop spans 13 amino acids. The CDR3 DNA reads as TGTGCCAGCAGCCCGGACAGGGGAGGCGAGCAGTACTTC. This sequence encodes CASSPDRGGEQYF.

CDR3 nucleotide sequence: TGTGCCAGCAGGCCGGGACACAAAGGTGACTACACCTTC. As protein: CASRPGHKGDYTF. This chain links TRBV2 with TRBJ1-2; TRBD1 might be the D (6 bases). Germline lookup yields CDR1 SNHLY and CDR2 FYNNEI. The ends were cut back, 6 bases at V and 10 bases at J, with 18 bases in the middle. CDR3 length: 13 amino acids.

The chain links TRBV5-1 to TRBJ2-3; D possibly corresponds to TRBD2 (5 bases). Germline assignment: CDR1 SGHRS and CDR2 YFSETQ. Trimming stripped 2 bases from V and 2 bases from J, with 9 bases between. This CDR3 spans 14 amino acids. In DNA form, the CDR3 reads TGCGCCAGCAGCTTACTAGTGAACACAGATACGCAGTATTTT. This gives the protein CASSLLVNTDTQYF.

V usage is TRBV19 and J usage is TRBJ1-1; 9 bases fit TRBD1. The CDR3 runs to 13 residues. Germline V CDR1 and CDR2: LNHDA, SQIVND (reference sequence). With 9 bases clipped from V and 1 base from J, the junction kept 3 bases outside the gene matches. CDR3 coding DNA: TGTGCCAGCCGGGACAGGGCGAACACTGAAGCTTTCTTT. It codes for CASRDRANTEAFF.

The chain combines TRBV28 with TRBJ2-2, with 7 positions matching TRBD1. The CDR3 has 15 amino acids. V was pared by 5 bases and J by 4 bases, with 7 bases of the junction left unmatched. The germline gives CDR1 MDHEN, CDR2 SYDVKM. The CDR3 DNA reads as TGTGCCAGCAGTCTGGACAGGTTGGGCACCGGGGAGCTGTTTTTT. Translating gives CASSLDRLGTGELFF.

This rearrangement joins TRBV7-9 to TRBJ1-1, with D perhaps TRBD1 (5 bases). Trimming pared 1 base from V and 1 base from J, leaving 16 bases between. CDR1 and CDR2 (germline): SEHNR, FQNEAQ (reference sequence). The CDR3 is 17 amino acids. Here the CDR3 reads CASSLGNLRGGNTEAFF. For the CDR3, the DNA is TGTGCCAGCAGCTTAGGAAACCTTCGGGGGGGGAACACTGAAGCTTTCTTT.

This clone was picked up a small number of times. V gene TRBV27 combines with J gene TRBJ1-2; 10 bases are a match to TRBD1. This CDR3 is built from 15 residues. Losses at the gene ends were 6 bases for V and 4 bases for J; bases not matched to a gene: 8. From germline, CDR1 is MNHEY and CDR2 SMNVEV (reference sequence). For the CDR3, the DNA is TGTGCCAGCAGGCCTGGGACAGGGGAAGCCTATGGCTACACCTTC. Amino acids: CASRPGTGEAYGYTF.

The gene calls are TRBV18 and TRBJ2-1, with TRBD1 as a possible D gene (5 bases). CDR3 length: 13 residues. V lost 0 bases to trimming and J lost 7 bases, with 7 bases between them. Germline-derived CDR1 and CDR2 are KGHSH and LQKENI. CDR3 nucleotide sequence: TGTGCCAGCTCACCACCCCAGGGTAATGAGCAGTTCTTC. It specifies CASSPPQGNEQFF.

The chain uses TRBV7-8 and TRBJ2-3, with no clear D. The CDR3 consists of 14 residues. Deletions cut 0 bases from V and 4 bases from J, with 8 bases between. The germline V gene has CDR1 SGHVS and CDR2 FQNEAQ. CDR3 DNA sequence: TGTGCCAGCAGCTTAGCCTCCCTCGCAGATACGCAGTATTTT. This codes for CASSLASLADTQYF.

V is TRBV14 and J is TRBJ1-3; D not resolved. Trimming pared 3 bases from V and 4 bases from J, leaving 13 bases between. The CDR3 consists of 15 residues. Germline CDR1 and CDR2: SGHDN and FVKESK. CDR3 sequence reads: CASSQNRGWGNTIYF. The DNA of the CDR3 is TGTGCCAGCAGCCAGAACCGGGGATGGGGAAACACCATATATTTT.

The rearrangement uses TRBV5-5 and TRBJ2-7; possible D gene TRBD2, 6 bases. Germline V CDR1 and CDR2: SGHKS, YYEKEE (reference sequence). This CDR3 is built from 16 residues. V lost 5 bases, J lost 1 base, and 19 bases lay in between. CDR3 amino acids: CASSPFGGGVSYEQYF. The CDR3 DNA is TGTGCCAGCAGTCCCTTCGGGGGAGGTGTATCCTACGAGCAGTACTTC.

Written as DNA, the CDR3 is TGTGCCAGCAGTTTACAGGGGGCGTACGGGGAGCTGTTTTTT. Translation: CASSLQGAYGELFF. This rearrangement joins TRBV28 to TRBJ2-2; 8 bases align to TRBD1. Losses at the gene ends were 2 bases for V and 7 bases for J; bases not matched to a gene: 3. This CDR3 comprises 14 residues. The V gene's germline CDR1 is MDHEN and CDR2 SYDVKM.

The V call is TRBV7-2, the J call TRBJ2-1; possible D gene TRBD2, 5 bases. CDR1 is SGHTA, CDR2 FQGNSA, per germline. The CDR3 consists of 11 residues. V was trimmed by 1 base and J by 12 bases, leaving 7 bases between them. Here the CDR3 reads CASSLGGRQFF. The CDR3 DNA is TGTGCCAGCAGCTTAGGAGGGAGGCAGTTCTTC.

V gene TRBV28 combines with J gene TRBJ1-4; D gene unclear. The CDR3 has 17 amino acids. Germline V gene sequence: CDR1 MDHEN, CDR2 SYDVKM. V was pared by 5 bases and J by 0 bases, with 16 bases between. The CDR3 region is CASSVIGLRTTNEKLFF. The CDR3 DNA sequence: TGTGCCAGCAGTGTTATAGGCCTCAGGACAACTAATGAAAAACTGTTTTTT.

The rearrangement links TRBV5-1 to TRBJ2-7; possibly TRBD2 for D (6 bases). This CDR3 is 16 amino acids long. Trimming cost V 4 bases and J 2 bases, with 19 bases left between them. In germline, CDR1 is SGHRS, CDR2 YFSETQ. The CDR3 sequence: CASSTDGAGPAYEQYF. CDR3 DNA: TGCGCCAGCAGCACCGATGGCGCGGGACCAGCCTACGAGCAGTACTTC.

This chain joins TRBV19 and TRBJ2-7; 14 nucleotides line up with TRBD2. The V gene end was trimmed by 1 base and the J gene end by 5 bases; junction bases not matched to a gene: 4. Per the germline V gene, CDR1 is LNHDA and CDR2 is SQIVND (reference sequence). The CDR3 is 16 residues long. This CDR3 reads CASSIVGTSGRNEQYF. The CDR3 region has the DNA TGTGCCAGTAGTATAGTGGGGACTAGCGGGAGAAACGAGCAGTACTTC.